This T cell receptor beta chain emerged from a study of shared clonotypes between healthy human individuals. Study details: The composition of the donors was a couple of women and three men aged 18 to 49. Notes on the study in general: Investigators collected only blood, and repertoires in tissues likely differ.

Concerning this clone itself: Its antigen is as yet unknown.

For unsorted PBMC, 250 to 300 ng DNA per replicate equaled around 27,000 T cell genomes. Original processing notes: Because ImmunoSEQ provided only junction sequences with no quality scores, the filtering differed. Sequenced by immunoSEQ multiplex PCR; TCRdb stores in-frame clones only, minus some. That table furnishes V, J and clone size, whereas the DNA furnished D and trimming. The table shows fewer than 550,000 clones, with about 75% occurring only once. CDR3 length: 15 amino acids. V lost 2 bases to trimming and J lost 2 bases, with 13 bases between them. Germline loops: CDR1 SGHNT, CDR2 YYREEE (reference sequence).

The specimen was PBMCs. The V call is TRBV5-4, the J call TRBJ2-5, with D tentatively TRBD1 (6 bases). This TCR was sampled from a middle-aged woman in good health. Some clones in this sample may be carry-over from other donors' samples. This chain's CDR3 is CASSLPGHVQETQYF. CDR3 sequence (DNA): TGTGCCAGCAGCTTACCGGGACACGTGCAAGAGACCCAGTACTTC.